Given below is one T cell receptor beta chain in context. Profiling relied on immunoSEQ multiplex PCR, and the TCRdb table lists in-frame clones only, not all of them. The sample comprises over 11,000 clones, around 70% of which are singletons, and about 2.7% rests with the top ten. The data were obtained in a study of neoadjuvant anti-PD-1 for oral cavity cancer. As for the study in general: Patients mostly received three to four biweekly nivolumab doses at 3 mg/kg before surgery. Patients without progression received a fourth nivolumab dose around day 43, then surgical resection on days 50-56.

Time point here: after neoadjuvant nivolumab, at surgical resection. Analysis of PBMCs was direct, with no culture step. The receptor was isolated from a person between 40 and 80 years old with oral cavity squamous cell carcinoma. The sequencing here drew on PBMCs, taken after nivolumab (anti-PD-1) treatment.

CDR3 coding DNA: TGCGCCAGCAGCCAACCTGGGGGTTACAGCAATCAGCCCCAGCATTTT. Protein product: CASSQPGGYSNQPQHF. The chain joins TRBV4-1 to TRBJ1-5, with a tentative D call TRBD1 (5 bases). Trimming shortened V by 2 bases and J by 1 base, and 12 bases separated the two germline ends. The CDR3 extends over 16 amino acids. Germline CDR1 is MGHRA and CDR2 is YSYEKL.